The source of this TCR beta chain is a study of CD8 T cells in ankylosing spondylitis. Overall study results and limits: What seemed typical of ankylosing spondylitis blood was a TCR beta motif built from roughly eight highly homologous variants. Significantly higher representation of disease-linked clones was reported for matched ankylosing spondylitis synovial fluid.

Remarks on this clonotype: Its cognate antigen is unknown.

A single record per CDR3 protein comes from TCRdb applying MiXCR to the 5' RACE reads. Here the sample spans 250,000 to 350,000 distinct CDR3 sequences, 20% being singletons. CDR1 is SGHRS and CDR2 is YFSETQ in the germline V gene. The CDR3 is made up of 15 amino acids. J was trimmed by 0 bases and V by 4 bases; bases with no gene match: 2. The receptor was derived from a male donor with ankylosing spondylitis or in good health (not recorded which). The chain combines TRBV5-1 with TRBJ2-3, with 10 nucleotides matching TRBD2. The sequenced sample was blood, either unsorted or a sorted T cell fraction (not recorded which). CDR3 in amino acids: CASSVAGGSTDTQYF. CDR3 DNA sequence: TGCGCCAGCAGCGTAGCGGGAGGTAGCACAGATACGCAGTATTTT.